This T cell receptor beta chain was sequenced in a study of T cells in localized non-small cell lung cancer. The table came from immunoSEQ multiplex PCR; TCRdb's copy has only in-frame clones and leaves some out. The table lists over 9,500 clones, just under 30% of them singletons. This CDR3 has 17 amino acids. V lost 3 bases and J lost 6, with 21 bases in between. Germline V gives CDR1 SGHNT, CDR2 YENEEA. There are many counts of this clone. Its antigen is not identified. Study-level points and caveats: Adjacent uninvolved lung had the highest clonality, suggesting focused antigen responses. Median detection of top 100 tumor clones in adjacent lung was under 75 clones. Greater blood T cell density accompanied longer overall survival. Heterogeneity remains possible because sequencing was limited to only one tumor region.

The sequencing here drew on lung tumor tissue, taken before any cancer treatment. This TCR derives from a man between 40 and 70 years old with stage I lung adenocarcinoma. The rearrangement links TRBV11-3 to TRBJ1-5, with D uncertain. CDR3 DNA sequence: TGTGCCAGCAGCTTGGCCAGGCCGGGTGTTGGAAGTCAGCCCCAGCATTTT. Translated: CASSLARPGVGSQPQHF.